This T cell receptor (beta chain) originates from a study of CD8+ T cells in alopecia areata. The germline V gene encodes CDR1 SGHDN and CDR2 FVKESK. The V end lost 0 bases, the J end lost 9 bases, and 9 bases lay between the germline ends. The CDR3 consists of 13 residues. Sequencing used cDNA as its template, made by extracting RNA and reverse transcribing it. Repertoires were generated with immunoSEQ multiplex PCR, while TCRdb's copy carries only in-frame clones and drops some. This table holds under 95,000 clones, over 70% found once. Notes on this clone: Its antigen is undetermined.

As to treatment: oral pan-JAK inhibitor, 5-10 mg twice daily. Study-wide points: TCRs were shared less clearly across patients than in mice, possibly for HLA-related reasons. A large proportion of expanded lesional clones were detected persisting in scalp and blood during tofacitinib. Clonality was higher in lesional than normal scalp, especially in alopecia totalis/universalis.

This sequence was found in a human donor with alopecia areata. The sequences come from CD8+ T cells sorted from blood, collected around week 44, from a patient treated with tofacitinib. V and J are TRBV14 and TRBJ1-5; no definite D call. The CDR3 DNA reads as TGTGCCAGCAGCCAAGAAGGAGGATCGCCCCAGCATTTT. Encoded protein: CASSQEGGSPQHF.